This is a list of T cell receptor beta chains from one sample in a study of blood T cells in healthy people across ages. TCRdb recomputed calls from the 5' RACE reads with MiXCR, one row per CDR3 protein. Of about 1,600,000 distinct CDR3 sequences in the sample, approximately 40% were seen once. Specimen: blood. These TCRs come from a woman aged 18-35 years in good health. Both conserved end residues are part of each CDR3. D genes are given only for firm matches. Clone size, where shown, is once, few, many, or a class for clones that have expanded.

>.|.|TRBJ1-5|TRBV16
TGTGCCAGCAGCCACCCGACCGAGTATAGCAATCAGCCCCAGCATTTT
CASSHPTEYSNQPQHF
>once|TRBD1|TRBJ1-1|TRBV29-1
TGCAGCGTCCCCTCAGGTCGGACAGGGGGCACTGAAGCTTTCTTT
CSVPSGRTGGTEAFF
>many|TRBD1|TRBJ2-7|TRBV20-1
TGCAGTGCTAGAGATAAAGGGGGACAGGTTTTCGGAGAGCAGTACTTC
CSARDKGGQVFGEQYF
>once|TRBD1|TRBJ1-2|TRBV20-1
TGCAGTGCTGGGACCGGGACAGGCTATGGCTACACCTTC
CSAGTGTGYGYTF
>once|.|TRBJ2-3|TRBV27
TGTGCCAGCAGTTTGGCGGCTAGCCTAGGGGGAACAGATACGCAGTATTTT
CASSLAASLGGTDTQYF
>.|TRBD1|TRBJ2-7|TRBV12-3/TRBV12-4
TGTGCCAGCAGTTCCTGGACAGGCGGGCCTCCCTGCGAGCAGTACTTC
CASSSWTGGPPCEQYF
>.|.|TRBJ2-6|TRBV21-1
TGTGCCAGCAGCAAAAGTACTAACACGAGGAGCTCTGGGGCCAACGTCCTGACTTTC
CASSKSTNTRSSGANVLTF
>.|TRBD1|TRBJ2-7|TRBV2
TGTACCAGCAGTGCCTCGCAGACAGGGGTCGACTACGAGCAGTACTTC
CTSSASQTGVDYEQYF
>many|.|TRBJ1-6|TRBV7-2
TGTGCCAGCAGCTTTTTGGGGCCTCTCCAGGGGTCACCCCTCCACTTT
CASSFLGPLQGSPLHF
>few|.|TRBJ2-7|TRBV6-6
TGTGCCAGCGGTCCCGGGATCTCCTACGAGCAGTACTTC
CASGPGISYEQYF
>.|.|TRBJ2-7|TRBV28
TGTGCCAGCAATGCGGCGGAGGGGACCTACGAGCAGTACTTC
CASNAAEGTYEQYF
>many|TRBD1|TRBJ2-1|TRBV10-3
TGTGCCATCAGTGAGTCGGCAGGGGGAGTCAACAATGAGCAGTTCTTC
CAISESAGGVNNEQFF
>.|TRBD2|TRBJ2-3|TRBV20-1
TGCAGTGCTGGGGACTACTATAGCACAGATACGCAGTATTTT
CSAGDYYSTDTQYF
>.|TRBD1|TRBJ1-1|TRBV5-1
TGCGCCAGCAGCTTGGCGGGACAGGGGCGGCAGTCCCTGAACACTGAAGCTTTCTTT
CASSLAGQGRQSLNTEAFF
>few|.|TRBJ1-6|TRBV28
TGTGCCAGCGCCAAATCGCCACCCCTCCACTTT
CASAKSPPLHF
>few|TRBD1|TRBJ1-2|TRBV28
TGTGCCAGCACCTTGTCAGGACAGGGGTACTATGGCTACACCTTC
CASTLSGQGYYGYTF
>few|TRBD2|TRBJ2-1|TRBV5-1
TGCGCCAGCAGCTTAATGATGGCGCTAGCGGGAGACAATGAGCAGTTCTTC
CASSLMMALAGDNEQFF
>.|.|TRBJ1-1|TRBV11-2
TGTGCCAGCAGCTCCGAGAACAGGGAAGCTTTCTTT
CASSSENREAFF
>.|.|TRBJ1-5|TRBV6-2/TRBV6-3
TGTGCCAGCAGTTACACCTGGGGGGTAGGCAGCAATCAGCCCCAGCATTTT
CASSYTWGVGSNQPQHF
>.|TRBD2|TRBJ2-5|TRBV7-6
TGTGCCAGCAGCTTAGACGGGGGGGTCCAAGAGACCCAGTACTTC
CASSLDGGVQETQYF
>.|TRBD2|TRBJ2-7|TRBV20-1
TGCAGTGCTAGAGTGGTGACTAGCTCCTACAATGAGCAGTACTTC
CSARVVTSSYNEQYF
>few|TRBD1|TRBJ2-1|TRBV28
TGTGCCAGCAGTGGGACAGGGGCCGTCAATGAGCAGTTCTTC
CASSGTGAVNEQFF
>few|.|TRBJ2-5|TRBV25-1
TGTGCCAGCAGAGAAGAGGCCCAGTACTTC
CASREEAQYF
>.|.|TRBJ2-1|TRBV7-3
TGTGCCAGCAGCTTGGAAAGCGGCTACAATGAGCAGTTCTTC
CASSLESGYNEQFF
>few|TRBD2|TRBJ2-1|TRBV5-6
TGTGCCAGCAGCTTGGAGACTAGCTTCCCCTACAATGAGCAGTTCTTC
CASSLETSFPYNEQFF
>many|TRBD1|TRBJ2-3|TRBV29-1
TGCAGCGATGGACAGGGGGCCGGAGATACGCAGTATTTT
CSDGQGAGDTQYF
>.|TRBD1|TRBJ1-2|TRBV6-1
TGTGCCAGCAGGATGGGACAGTTAAGTGGCTACACCTTC
CASRMGQLSGYTF
>few|.|TRBJ1-6|TRBV20-1
TGCAGTGCTAGAGACTTACCCAGGGAGGGCGGACGTTCACCCCTCCACTTT
CSARDLPREGGRSPLHF
>few|TRBD2|TRBJ2-1|TRBV6-7
TGTGCCAGCAGTTGCCTGGGACAGATGGGACTAGCGGGACCTATGGCCCATGAGCAGTTCTTC
CASSCLGQMGLAGPMAHEQFF
>few|TRBD1|TRBJ1-2|TRBV3-1
TGTGCCAGCAGCCAAGATGACAGGGGGGCCTATGGCTACACCTTC
CASSQDDRGAYGYTF
>.|TRBD1|TRBJ2-1|TRBV2
TGTGCCAGCAGATACGGACAGGGGGGCAATGAGCAGTTCTTC
CASRYGQGGNEQFF
>few|TRBD2|TRBJ2-3|TRBV9
TGTGCCAGCAGCGTAGAAGGGTTTAGCGGGGGGACAGATACGCAGTATTTT
CASSVEGFSGGTDTQYF
>.|.|TRBJ2-2|TRBV2
TGTGCCAGCAGCAAGGGACCACCCAACACCGGGGAGCTGTTTTTT
CASSKGPPNTGELFF
>few|TRBD2|TRBJ2-7|TRBV3-1
TGTGCCAGCAGTGACGGACTAGCGGGGCCCAACTCCTACGAGCAGTACTTC
CASSDGLAGPNSYEQYF
>few|.|TRBJ1-2|TRBV20-1
TGCAGTGCCCGTAAGAGTCAGGGTACGAAAGACTATGGCTACACCTTC
CSARKSQGTKDYGYTF
>.|.|TRBJ2-3|TRBV29-1
TGCAGCGTTGACGCGAGTAACACAGATACGCAGTATTTT
CSVDASNTDTQYF
>.|.|TRBJ2-7|TRBV13
TGTGCCAGCAGCTTAGGCCTGACAGGAGCCTACGAGCAGTACTTC
CASSLGLTGAYEQYF
>.|.|TRBJ1-2|TRBV6-1
TGTGCCAGCAGTCCCTCCGCGACCTTCGCTAACTATGGCTACACCTTC
CASSPSATFANYGYTF
>.|TRBD2|TRBJ2-7|TRBV20-1
TGCAGTGCTAGAGTTCTGGGGACTAGCGGGAACTCCTACAATGAGCAGTACTTC
CSARVLGTSGNSYNEQYF
>.|TRBD2|TRBJ2-1|TRBV5-1
TGCGCCAGCAGCTTGACTAGCGGAACCAATGAGCAGTTCTTC
CASSLTSGTNEQFF
>few|.|TRBJ1-6|TRBV7-2
TGTGCCAGCAGTCGGGCCGCAAGGTATAATTCACCCCTCCACTTT
CASSRAARYNSPLHF
>.|TRBD1|TRBJ2-3|TRBV20-1
TGCAGTGCTAGAGAAATCGGGGGGACAGGGTCTAGCACAGATACGCAGTATTTT
CSAREIGGTGSSTDTQYF
>.|.|TRBJ2-1|TRBV27
TGTGCCAGCAGTTTATCGTTCTTTCTCAATGAGCAGTTCTTC
CASSLSFFLNEQFF
>.|TRBD1|TRBJ2-7|TRBV20-1
TGCAGTGCTCCCCGGACAGGGCCCCCCTACGAGCAGTACTTC
CSAPRTGPPYEQYF
>.|.|TRBJ2-1|TRBV7-8
TGTGCCAGCAGCTTTAGGGGGCGGACTAGAGATGAGCAGTTCTTC
CASSFRGRTRDEQFF
>.|.|TRBJ2-6|TRBV6-1
TGTGCCAGCAGTCTGGCCAACGCCCTGACTTTC
CASSLANALTF
>.|TRBD1|TRBJ1-3|TRBV5-1
TGCGCCAGCAGCTTGGAGGGACAGGGCTCTGGAAACACCATATATTTT
CASSLEGQGSGNTIYF
>few|.|TRBJ2-5|TRBV20-1
TGCAGTGCCCCGAACTGGGAGACCCAGTACTTC
CSAPNWETQYF
>.|TRBD1|TRBJ1-5|TRBV24-1
TGTGCCACCAGTGATGGGACAGGGGTTTATCAGCCCCAGCATTTT
CATSDGTGVYQPQHF